This T cell receptor (beta chain) was captured in a study of shared clonotypes between healthy human individuals. In germline, CDR1 is SGHDT, CDR2 YYEEEE. The CDR3 is 15 residues long. V was shortened by 5 bases and J by 0 bases, with 9 bases between the two germline ends. Splitting of each subset's genomic DNA was done evenly across several immunoSEQ plates. TCRdb's copy holds only in-frame clones and misses some; the assay was immunoSEQ multiplex PCR. Here the sample spans approximately 2.5 million clones, 90% to 95% being singletons. The gene calls are TRBV5-6 and TRBJ2-6, with D possibly being TRBD2 (6 bases). Input material: naive CD4+ T cells from PBMCs. Subset meaning: CD45RA+ positively selected. The TCR originated in a man aged 18 to 29 in good health. Some clones in this sample may be carry-over from other donors' samples. The chain's CDR3 is CASRSTSSGANVLTF. For the CDR3, the DNA is TGTGCCAGCAGGTCGACTAGCTCTGGGGCCAACGTCCTGACTTTC.